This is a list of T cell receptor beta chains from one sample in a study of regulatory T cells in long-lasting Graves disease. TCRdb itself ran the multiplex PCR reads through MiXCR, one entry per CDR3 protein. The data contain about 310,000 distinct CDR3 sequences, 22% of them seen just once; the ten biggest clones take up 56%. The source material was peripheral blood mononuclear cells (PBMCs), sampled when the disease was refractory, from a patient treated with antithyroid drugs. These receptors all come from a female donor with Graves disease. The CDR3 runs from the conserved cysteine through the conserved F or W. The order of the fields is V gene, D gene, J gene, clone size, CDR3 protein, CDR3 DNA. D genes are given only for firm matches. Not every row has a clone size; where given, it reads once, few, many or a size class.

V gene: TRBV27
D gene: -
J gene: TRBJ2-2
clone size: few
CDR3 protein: CASSLVFGGELFF
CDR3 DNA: TGTGCCAGCAGTTTAGTTTTCGGCGGGGAGCTGTTTTTT

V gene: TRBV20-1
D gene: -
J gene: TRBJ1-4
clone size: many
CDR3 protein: CSAETAAGEKLFF
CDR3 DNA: TGCAGTGCCGAGACAGCGGCGGGTGAAAAACTGTTTTTT

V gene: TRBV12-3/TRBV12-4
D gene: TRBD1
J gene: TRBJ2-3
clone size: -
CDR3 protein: CASSLQGGTDTQYF
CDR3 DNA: TGTGCCAGCAGTTTGCAGGGGGGCACAGATACGCAGTATTTT

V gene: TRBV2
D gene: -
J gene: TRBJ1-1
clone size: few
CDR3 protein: CASSTTENSEAFF
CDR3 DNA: TGTGCCAGCAGCACTACAGAGAACTCTGAAGCTTTCTTT

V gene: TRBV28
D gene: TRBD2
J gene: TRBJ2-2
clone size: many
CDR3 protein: CATKAGGTGELFF
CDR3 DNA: TGTGCCACCAAAGCGGGGGGCACCGGGGAGCTGTTTTTT

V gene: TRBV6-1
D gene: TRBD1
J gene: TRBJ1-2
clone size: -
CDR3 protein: CASSPERTGVPYGYTF
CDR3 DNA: TGTGCCAGCAGTCCAGAAAGAACAGGGGTACCCTATGGCTACACCTTC

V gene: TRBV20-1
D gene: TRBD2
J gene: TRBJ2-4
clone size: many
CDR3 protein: CSARELAVAKNIQYF
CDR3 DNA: TGCAGTGCAAGGGAGCTAGCGGTAGCCAAAAACATTCAGTACTTC

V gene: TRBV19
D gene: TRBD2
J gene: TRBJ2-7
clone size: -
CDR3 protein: CASSMGRLAGEDEQYF
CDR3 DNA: TGTGCCAGTAGTATGGGGAGGCTAGCGGGAGAAGACGAGCAGTACTTC

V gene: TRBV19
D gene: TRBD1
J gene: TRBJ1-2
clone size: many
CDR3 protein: CASSMDPGQPGYTF
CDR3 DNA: TGTGCCAGTAGTATGGATCCGGGACAGCCGGGCTACACCTTC

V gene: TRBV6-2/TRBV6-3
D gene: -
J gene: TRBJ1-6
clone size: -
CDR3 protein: CASSPSTPGGGGFPSPLHF
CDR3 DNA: TGTGCCAGCAGTCCATCCACACCCGGGGGGGGCGGATTTCCTTCACCCCTCCACTTT

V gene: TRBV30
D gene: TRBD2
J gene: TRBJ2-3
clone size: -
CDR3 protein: CAWSPNPGLAGDTQYF
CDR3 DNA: TGTGCCTGGAGTCCTAACCCGGGACTAGCAGGAGATACGCAGTATTTT

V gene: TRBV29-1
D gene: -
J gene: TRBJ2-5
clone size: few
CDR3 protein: CSVEDVDSQETQYF
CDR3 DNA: TGCAGCGTTGAAGATGTGGACAGCCAAGAGACCCAGTACTTC

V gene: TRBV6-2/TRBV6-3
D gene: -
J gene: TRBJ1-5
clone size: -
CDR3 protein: CASSLFRPRGNQPQHF
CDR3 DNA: TGTGCCAGCAGCCTCTTCAGGCCCCGAGGAAATCAGCCCCAGCATTTT

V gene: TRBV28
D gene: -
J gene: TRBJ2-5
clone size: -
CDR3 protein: CASSLWARSQETQYF
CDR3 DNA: TGTGCCAGCAGTTTATGGGCGCGAAGCCAAGAGACCCAGTACTTC

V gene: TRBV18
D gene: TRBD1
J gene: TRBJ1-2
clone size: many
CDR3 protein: CASSAGTGDNYGYTF
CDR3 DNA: TGTGCCAGCTCCGCAGGGACAGGAGATAACTATGGCTACACCTTC

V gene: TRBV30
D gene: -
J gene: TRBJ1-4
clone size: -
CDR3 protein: CAWSADPIPEKLFF
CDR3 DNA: TGTGCCTGGAGTGCGGACCCCATTCCTGAAAAACTGTTTTTT

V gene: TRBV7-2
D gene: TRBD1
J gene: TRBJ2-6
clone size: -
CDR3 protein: CASSRLPGTGKPGANVLTF
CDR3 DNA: TGTGCCAGCAGCCGACTGCCGGGGACAGGGAAACCTGGGGCCAACGTCCTGACTTTC

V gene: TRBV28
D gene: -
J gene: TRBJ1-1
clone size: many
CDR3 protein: CASSFGWGPFF
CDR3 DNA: TGTGCCAGCAGTTTCGGGTGGGGCCCTTTCTTT

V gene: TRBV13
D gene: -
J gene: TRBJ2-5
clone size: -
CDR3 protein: CASARFSQETQYF
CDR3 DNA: TGTGCCAGTGCCAGATTTTCCCAAGAGACCCAGTACTTC

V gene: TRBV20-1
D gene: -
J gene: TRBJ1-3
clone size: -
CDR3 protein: CSARGAGLTGNTIYF
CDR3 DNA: TGCAGTGCTAGAGGGGCAGGGCTGACTGGAAACACCATATATTTT

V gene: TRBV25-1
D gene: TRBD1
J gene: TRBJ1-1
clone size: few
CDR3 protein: CASSEYTGGGDTEAFF
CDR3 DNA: TGTGCCAGCAGTGAATATACAGGGGGCGGGGACACTGAAGCTTTCTTT

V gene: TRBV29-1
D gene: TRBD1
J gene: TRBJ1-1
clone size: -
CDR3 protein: CSARTGVDTEAFF
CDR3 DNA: TGCAGCGCACGGACAGGGGTCGACACTGAAGCTTTCTTT

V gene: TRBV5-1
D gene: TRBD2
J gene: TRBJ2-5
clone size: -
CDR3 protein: CASSPGTSSHQETQYF
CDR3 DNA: TGCGCCAGCAGCCCCGGGACTAGCAGCCACCAAGAGACCCAGTACTTC

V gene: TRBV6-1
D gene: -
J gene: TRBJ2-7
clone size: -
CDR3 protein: CASSDEYEQYF
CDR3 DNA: TGTGCCAGCAGTGACGAATACGAGCAGTACTTC

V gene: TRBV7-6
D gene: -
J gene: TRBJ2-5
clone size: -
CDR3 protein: CASGGGGVQETQYF
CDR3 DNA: TGTGCCAGCGGAGGGGGCGGGGTTCAAGAGACCCAGTACTTC

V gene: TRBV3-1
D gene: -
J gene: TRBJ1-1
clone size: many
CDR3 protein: CASSQEGGNTEAFF
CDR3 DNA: TGTGCCAGCAGCCAAGAAGGGGGGAACACTGAAGCTTTCTTT

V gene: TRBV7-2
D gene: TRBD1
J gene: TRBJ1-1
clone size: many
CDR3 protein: CASSLTGTGNMNTEAFF
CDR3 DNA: TGTGCCAGCAGCCTAACCGGGACAGGGAACATGAACACTGAAGCTTTCTTT

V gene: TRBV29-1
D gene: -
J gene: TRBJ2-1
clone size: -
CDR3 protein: CSVDAQGGEQFF
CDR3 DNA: TGCAGCGTTGATGCACAGGGCGGTGAGCAGTTCTTC

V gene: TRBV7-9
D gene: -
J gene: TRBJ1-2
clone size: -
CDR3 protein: CASSLGFLSADYGYTF
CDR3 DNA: TGTGCCAGCAGCTTAGGCTTCCTCAGCGCGGACTATGGCTACACCTTC

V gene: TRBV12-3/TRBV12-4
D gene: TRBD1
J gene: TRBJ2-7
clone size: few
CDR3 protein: CASSQRDRGVYEQYF
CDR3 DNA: TGTGCCAGCAGCCAACGGGACAGGGGGGTATACGAGCAGTACTTC

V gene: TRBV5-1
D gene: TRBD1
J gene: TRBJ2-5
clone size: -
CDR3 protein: CASSLAGAGTGQETQYF
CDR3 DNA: TGCGCCAGCAGCTTGGCGGGTGCCGGGACAGGGCAAGAGACCCAGTACTTC

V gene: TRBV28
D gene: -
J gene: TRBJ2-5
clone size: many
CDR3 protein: CASSLPGEVQETQYF
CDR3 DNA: TGTGCCAGCAGTTTACCAGGGGAAGTTCAAGAGACCCAGTACTTC

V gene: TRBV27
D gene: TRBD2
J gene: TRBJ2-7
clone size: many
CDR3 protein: CASSSLIAGAVYEQYF
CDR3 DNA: TGTGCCAGCAGTTCCCTAATTGCGGGAGCTGTATACGAGCAGTACTTC

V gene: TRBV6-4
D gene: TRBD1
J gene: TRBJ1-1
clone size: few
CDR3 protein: CASRQGTGVNTEAFF
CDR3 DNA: TGTGCCAGCAGACAGGGGACAGGCGTGAACACTGAAGCTTTCTTT

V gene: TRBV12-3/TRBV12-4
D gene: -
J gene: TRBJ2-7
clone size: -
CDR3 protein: CASSPLGGYEQYF
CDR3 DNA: TGTGCCAGCAGTCCCCTCGGGGGTTACGAGCAGTACTTC

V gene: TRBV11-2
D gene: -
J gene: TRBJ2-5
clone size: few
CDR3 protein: CASSLTPELRETQYF
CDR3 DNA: TGTGCCAGCAGCTTAACTCCGGAGCTTAGAGAGACCCAGTACTTC